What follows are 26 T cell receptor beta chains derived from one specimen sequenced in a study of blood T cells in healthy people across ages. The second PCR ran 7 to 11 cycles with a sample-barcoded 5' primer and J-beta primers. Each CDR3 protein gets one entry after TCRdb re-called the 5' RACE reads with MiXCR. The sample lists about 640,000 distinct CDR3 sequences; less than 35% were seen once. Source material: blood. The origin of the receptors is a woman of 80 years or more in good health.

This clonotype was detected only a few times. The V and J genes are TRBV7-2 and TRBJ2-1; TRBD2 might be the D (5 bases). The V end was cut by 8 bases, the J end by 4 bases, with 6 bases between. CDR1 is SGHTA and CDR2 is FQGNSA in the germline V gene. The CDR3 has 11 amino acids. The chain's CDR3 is CASGRYNEQFF. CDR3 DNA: TGTGCCAGCGGGAGATACAATGAGCAGTTCTTC.

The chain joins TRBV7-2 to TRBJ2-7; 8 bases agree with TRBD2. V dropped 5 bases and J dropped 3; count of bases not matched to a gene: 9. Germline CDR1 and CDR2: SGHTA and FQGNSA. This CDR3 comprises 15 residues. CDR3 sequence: CASSPRSGGIYEQYF. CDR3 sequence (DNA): TGTGCCAGCAGCCCTCGGAGCGGGGGCATCTACGAGCAGTACTTC.

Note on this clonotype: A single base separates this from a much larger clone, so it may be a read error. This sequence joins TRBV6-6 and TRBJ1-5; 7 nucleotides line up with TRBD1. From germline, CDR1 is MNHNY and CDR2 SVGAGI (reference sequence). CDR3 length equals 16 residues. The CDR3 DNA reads TGTGCCAGCAGTTACGAGGGACAGAGAAGCAATCAGCCCCAGCGTTTT. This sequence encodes CASSYEGQRSNQPQRF.

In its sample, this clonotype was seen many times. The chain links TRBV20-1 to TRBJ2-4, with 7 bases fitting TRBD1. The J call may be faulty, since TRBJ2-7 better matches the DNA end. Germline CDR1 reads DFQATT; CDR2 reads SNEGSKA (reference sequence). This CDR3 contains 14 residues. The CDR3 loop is CSANRGTVGREQYF. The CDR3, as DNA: TGCAGTGCTAACAGAGGGACAGTTGGACGCGAGCAGTACTTC.

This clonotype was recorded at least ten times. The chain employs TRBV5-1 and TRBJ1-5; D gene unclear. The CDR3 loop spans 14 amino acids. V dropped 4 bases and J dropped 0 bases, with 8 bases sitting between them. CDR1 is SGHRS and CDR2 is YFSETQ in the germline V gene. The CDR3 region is CASSEDYSNQPQHF. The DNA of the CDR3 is TGCGCCAGCAGCGAAGACTATAGCAATCAGCCCCAGCATTTT.

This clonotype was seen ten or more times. The CDR3 here is CASSLQGRLNEQFF. CDR3 bases: TGTGCCAGCAGCTTGCAGGGGCGCCTCAATGAGCAGTTCTTC. The chain has TRBV5-6 and TRBJ2-1, with TRBD1 as a possible D gene (6 bases). The CDR3 length is 14 residues. V was shortened by 1 base and J by 6 bases, with 11 bases between the two germline ends. CDR1 is SGHDT, CDR2 YYEEEE, per germline.

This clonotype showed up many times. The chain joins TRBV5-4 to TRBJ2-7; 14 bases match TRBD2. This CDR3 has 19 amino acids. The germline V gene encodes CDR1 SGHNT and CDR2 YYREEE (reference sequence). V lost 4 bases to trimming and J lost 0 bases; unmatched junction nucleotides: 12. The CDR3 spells CASSPNLGLAGASSYEQYF. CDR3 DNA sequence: TGTGCCAGCAGCCCCAACCTGGGACTAGCGGGGGCCAGCTCCTACGAGCAGTACTTC.

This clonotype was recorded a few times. The CDR3 loop is CATSPRQGLNTEAFF. The CDR3 bases are TGTGCCACCAGCCCCCGACAGGGTTTGAACACTGAAGCTTTCTTT. V usage is TRBV15 and J usage is TRBJ1-1, with 7 bases that match TRBD1. V was pared by 5 bases and J by 0 bases, with 6 bases of the junction left unmatched. CDR3 length: 15 residues. CDR1 is LNHNV, CDR2 YYDKDF, per germline (reference sequence).

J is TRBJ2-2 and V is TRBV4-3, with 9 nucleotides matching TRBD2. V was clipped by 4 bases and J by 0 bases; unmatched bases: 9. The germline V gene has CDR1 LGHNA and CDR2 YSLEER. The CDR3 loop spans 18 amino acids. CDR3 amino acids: CASSLALLAGANTGELFF. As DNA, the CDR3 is TGCGCCAGCAGCCTTGCCCTACTAGCGGGTGCGAACACCGGGGAGCTGTTTTTT.

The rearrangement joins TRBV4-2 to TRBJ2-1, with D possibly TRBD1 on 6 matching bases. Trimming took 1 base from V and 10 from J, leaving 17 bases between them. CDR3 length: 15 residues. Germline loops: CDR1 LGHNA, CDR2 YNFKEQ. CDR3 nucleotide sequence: TGTGCCAGCAGCCAAGGGGGGACACCCTTTCGGGAGCAGTTCTTC. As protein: CASSQGGTPFREQFF.

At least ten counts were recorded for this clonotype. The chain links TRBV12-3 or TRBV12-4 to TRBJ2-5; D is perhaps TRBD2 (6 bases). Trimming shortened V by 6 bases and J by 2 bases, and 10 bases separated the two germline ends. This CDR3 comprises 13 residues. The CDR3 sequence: CASSAGTQETQYF. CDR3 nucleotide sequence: TGTGCCAGCAGCGCCGGGACTCAAGAGACCCAGTACTTC.

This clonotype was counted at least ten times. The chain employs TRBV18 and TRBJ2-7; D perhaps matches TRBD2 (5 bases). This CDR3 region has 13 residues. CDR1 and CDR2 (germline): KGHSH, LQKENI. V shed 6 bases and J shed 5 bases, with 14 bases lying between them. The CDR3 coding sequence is TGTGCCAGCTCCGGGCCCGTCGGGGACGAGCAGTACTTC. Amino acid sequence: CASSGPVGDEQYF.

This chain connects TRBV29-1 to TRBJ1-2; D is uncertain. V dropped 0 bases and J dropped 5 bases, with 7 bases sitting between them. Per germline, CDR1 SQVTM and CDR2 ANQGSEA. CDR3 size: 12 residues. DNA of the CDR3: TGCAGCGTTGAAGATGTGGGGTATGGCTACACCTTC. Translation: CSVEDVGYGYTF.

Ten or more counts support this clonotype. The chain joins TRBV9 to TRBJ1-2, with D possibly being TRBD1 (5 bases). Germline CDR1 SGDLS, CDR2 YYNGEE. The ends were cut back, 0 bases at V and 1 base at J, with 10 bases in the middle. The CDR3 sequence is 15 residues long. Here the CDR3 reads CASSVDGGYNYGYTF. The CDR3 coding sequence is TGTGCCAGCAGCGTAGACGGGGGTTATAACTATGGCTACACCTTC.

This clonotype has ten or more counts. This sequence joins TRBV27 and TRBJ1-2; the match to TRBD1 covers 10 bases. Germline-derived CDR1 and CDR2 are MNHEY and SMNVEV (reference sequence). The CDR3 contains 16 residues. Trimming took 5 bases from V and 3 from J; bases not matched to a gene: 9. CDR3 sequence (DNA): TGTGCCAGCAGTCCCCGCCCGGGGACAGGGGACTATGGCTACACCTTC. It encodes CASSPRPGTGDYGYTF.

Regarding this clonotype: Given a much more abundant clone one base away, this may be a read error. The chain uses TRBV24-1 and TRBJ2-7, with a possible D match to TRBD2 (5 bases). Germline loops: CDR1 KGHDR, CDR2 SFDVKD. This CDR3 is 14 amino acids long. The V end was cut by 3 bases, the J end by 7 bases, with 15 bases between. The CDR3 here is CATSDRRGYNEQYF. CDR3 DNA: TGTGCCACCAGTGATCGCCGAGGGTACAATGAGCAGTACTTC.

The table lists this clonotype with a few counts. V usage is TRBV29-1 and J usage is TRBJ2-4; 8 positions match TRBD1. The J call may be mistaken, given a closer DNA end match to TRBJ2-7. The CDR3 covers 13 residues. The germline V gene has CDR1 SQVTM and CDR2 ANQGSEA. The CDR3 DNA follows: TGCAGCGTTACGGACAGGGTAAGCGACGAGCAGTACTTC. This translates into CSVTDRVSDEQYF.

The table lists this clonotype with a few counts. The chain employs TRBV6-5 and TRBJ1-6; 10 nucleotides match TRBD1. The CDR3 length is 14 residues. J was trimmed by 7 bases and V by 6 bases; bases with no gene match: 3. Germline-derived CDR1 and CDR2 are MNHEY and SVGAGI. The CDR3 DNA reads TGTGCCAGCAGAGGGACAGGGGAAAATTCACCCCTCCACTTT. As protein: CASRGTGENSPLHF.

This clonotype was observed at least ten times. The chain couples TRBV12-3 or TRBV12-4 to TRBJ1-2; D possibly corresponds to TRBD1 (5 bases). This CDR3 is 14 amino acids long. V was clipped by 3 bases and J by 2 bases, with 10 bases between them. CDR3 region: CASSFVAGNYGYTF. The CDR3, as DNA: TGTGCCAGCAGTTTCGTGGCAGGGAACTATGGCTACACCTTC.

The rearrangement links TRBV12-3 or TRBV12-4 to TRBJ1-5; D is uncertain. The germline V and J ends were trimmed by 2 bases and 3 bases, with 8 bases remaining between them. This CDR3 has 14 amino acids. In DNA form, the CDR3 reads TGTGCCAGCAGTTTATTGGGTATCAATCAGCCCCAGCATTTT. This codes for CASSLLGINQPQHF.

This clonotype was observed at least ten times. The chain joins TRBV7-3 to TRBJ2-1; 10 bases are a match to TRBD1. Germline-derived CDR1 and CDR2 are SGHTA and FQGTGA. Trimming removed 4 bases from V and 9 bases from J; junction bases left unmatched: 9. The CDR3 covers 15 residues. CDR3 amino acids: CASSSGTGVIGEQFF. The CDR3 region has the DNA TGTGCCAGCAGCTCCGGGACAGGGGTAATCGGTGAGCAGTTCTTC. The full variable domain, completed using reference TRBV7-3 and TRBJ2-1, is GAGVSQTPSNKVTEKGKYVELRCDPISGHTALYWYRQSLGQGPEFLIYFQGTGAADDSGLPNDRFFAVRPEGSVSTLKIQRTERGDSAVYLCASSSGTGVIGEQFFGPGTRLTVL.

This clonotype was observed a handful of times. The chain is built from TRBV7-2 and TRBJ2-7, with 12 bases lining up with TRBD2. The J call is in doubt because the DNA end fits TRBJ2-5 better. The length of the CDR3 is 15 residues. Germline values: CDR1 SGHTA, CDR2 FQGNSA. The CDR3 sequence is CASSMTSGSVETQYF. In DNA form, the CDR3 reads TGTGCCAGCAGCATGACTAGCGGGAGTGTAGAGACCCAGTACTTC.

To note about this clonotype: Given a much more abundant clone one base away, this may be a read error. Here the CDR3 reads CASSLLTSSYNEQYF. CDR3 nucleotide sequence: TGTGCCAGCAGCTTACTGACCAGCTCCTACAATGAGCAGTACTTC. The chain recombines TRBV7-3 with TRBJ2-1, with no clear D. The DNA end is more similar to TRBJ2-7, so the J call may be wrong. CDR3 length: 15 residues. The germline V gene has CDR1 SGHTA and CDR2 FQGTGA.

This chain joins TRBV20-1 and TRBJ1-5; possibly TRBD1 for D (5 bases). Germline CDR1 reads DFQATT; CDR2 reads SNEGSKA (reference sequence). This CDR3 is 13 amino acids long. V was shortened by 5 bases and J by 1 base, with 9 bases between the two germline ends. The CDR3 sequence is CSAGGGSNQPQHF. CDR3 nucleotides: TGCAGTGCTGGGGGGGGGAGCAATCAGCCCCAGCATTTT.

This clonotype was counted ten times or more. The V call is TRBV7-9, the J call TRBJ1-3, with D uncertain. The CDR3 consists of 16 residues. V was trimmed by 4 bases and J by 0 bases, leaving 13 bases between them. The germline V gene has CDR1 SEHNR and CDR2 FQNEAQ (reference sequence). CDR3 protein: CASSSDRINSGNTIYF. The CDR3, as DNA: TGTGCCAGCAGCTCCGACCGCATAAACTCTGGAAACACCATATATTTT.

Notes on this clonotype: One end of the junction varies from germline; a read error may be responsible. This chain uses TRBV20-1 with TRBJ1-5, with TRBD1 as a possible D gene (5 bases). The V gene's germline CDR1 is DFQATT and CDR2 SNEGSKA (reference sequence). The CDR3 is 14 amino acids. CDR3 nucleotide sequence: TGCGGTGCTAGAGATCATCGGGGGAATCAGCCCCAGCATTTT. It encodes CGARDHRGNQPQHF.